The T cell receptor beta chain under discussion was sequenced for a study of CD8+ T cells in alopecia areata. General observations from the study: In scalp and blood during tofacitinib, many expanded lesional clones persisted. Between patients, shared TCR sequences were less clear than in mice. This was possibly due in part to HLA diversity in the patient population. An increase in clonality over normal scalp was evident in lesional scalp, especially alopecia totalis/universalis.

Following RNA extraction, reverse transcription yielded cDNA that acted as the sequencing template. The protocol was immunoSEQ multiplex PCR, while the TCRdb copy is restricted to in-frame clones and leaves out a portion. The sample carries approximately 100,000 clones, about three fifths recorded once. This clone has a handful of counts. Its antigen remains unknown. Specified treatment: oral pan-JAK inhibitor, 5-10 mg twice daily. Specimens obtained from alopecia areata patients comprised lesional scalp punch biopsies and peripheral blood. This CDR3 is 12 amino acids long. Germline loops: CDR1 MDHEN, CDR2 SYDVKM.

The sequence was obtained from a human donor with alopecia areata. Sample: CD8+ T cells sorted from blood, taken at approximately week 60, from a patient treated with tofacitinib. This chain connects TRBV28 to TRBJ2-7; D is undetermined. The last part of the DNA fits TRBJ2-5 better; the J call may be wrong. The CDR3, as DNA: TGTGCCAGCAGTGGGCTTCAGAAGACCCAGTACTTC. Its translation: CASSGLQKTQYF.